A single sample is the source of the 9 T cell receptor beta chains below, sequenced in a study of cytomegalovirus exposure and HLA in healthy donors. In the PCR, 60 Vbeta and 13 Jbeta primers were used. TCRdb's table, derived via immunoSEQ multiplex PCR, lists solely in-frame clones and lacks some. The data hold 95,000 to 110,000 clones, with 65% to 85% observed a single time. Sequencing input: PBMCs. Source of these receptors: a man between 18 and 35 years old in good health and CMV-seronegative.

The rearrangement uses TRBV5-1 and TRBJ2-3; 7 nucleotides line up with TRBD2. V gave up 0 bases and J gave up 5 bases; unmatched junction bases: 6. The length of the CDR3 is 15 residues. CDR1 is SGHRS and CDR2 is YFSETQ in the germline V gene. CDR3 sequence: CASSLDSGDGDTQYF. The CDR3 nucleotides are TGCGCCAGCAGCTTGGACAGCGGGGATGGAGATACGCAGTATTTT.

The rearrangement uses TRBV2 and TRBJ2-3, with D perhaps TRBD2 (5 bases). In germline, CDR1 is SNHLY, CDR2 FYNNEI. With 7 bases removed from V and 1 base from J, the gap between germline ends came to 12 bases. The CDR3 totals 14 residues. The CDR3 spells CASKERTGTDTQYF. Written as DNA, the CDR3 is TGTGCCAGCAAGGAGCGGACCGGCACAGATACGCAGTATTTT.

DNA for the CDR3: TGTGCCAGCAGCGTGCCCAGACTAGCGGGGGGAACCGGGGAGCTGTTTTTT. This translates into CASSVPRLAGGTGELFF. This chain joins TRBV9 and TRBJ2-2; 13 nucleotides agree with TRBD2. Germline V gene lookup returns CDR1 SGDLS and CDR2 YYNGEE. The CDR3 spans 17 residues. Trimming removed 2 bases from V and 5 bases from J; junction bases left unmatched: 6.

This clone has a single count. The V call is TRBV27, the J call TRBJ1-2; 11 nucleotides match TRBD1. Losses at the gene ends were 6 bases for V and 4 bases for J; bases not matched to a gene: 7. The CDR3 loop spans 15 amino acids. Germline assignment: CDR1 MNHEY and CDR2 SMNVEV (reference sequence). This CDR3 is CASRRPGTGGYGYTF. CDR3 DNA sequence: TGTGCCAGCAGAAGACCCGGGACAGGGGGCTATGGCTACACCTTC.

This clone has just one count. This rearrangement joins TRBV28 to TRBJ2-7; D is perhaps TRBD1 (5 bases). CDR3 size: 12 residues. The V end was cut by 4 bases, the J end by 5 bases, with 9 bases between. CDR1 is MDHEN and CDR2 is SYDVKM in the germline V gene. CDR3 in DNA: TGTGCCAGCAGTTCAGGGATGGACGAGCAGTACTTC. It yields the protein CASSSGMDEQYF.

This clone was recorded a few times. The rearrangement joins TRBV28 to TRBJ1-1; perhaps TRBD1 as D (6 bases). The V and J ends lost 7 bases and 3 bases respectively, with 15 bases between them. The CDR3 consists of 14 residues. Germline CDR1 reads MDHEN; CDR2 reads SYDVKM. The CDR3 nucleotides read TGTGCCAGCATCCGGGACACATCGTACACTGAAGCTTTCTTT. Its protein is CASIRDTSYTEAFF.

The gene calls are TRBV7-2 and TRBJ2-5; D is unresolved. Germline CDR1 reads SGHTA; CDR2 reads FQGNSA. V shed 1 base and J shed 7 bases, with 10 bases lying between them. This CDR3 has 13 residues. DNA for the CDR3: TGTGCCAGCAGCTTAGGTACAGATCGGACCCAGTACTTC. Its protein is CASSLGTDRTQYF.

The rearrangement links TRBV7-8 to TRBJ1-1; 7 bases match TRBD1. CDR3 length: 17 amino acids. The trim removed 5 bases at V and 4 bases at J, leaving 16 bases unmatched. CDR1 SGHVS and CDR2 FQNEAQ come from the germline V gene. The CDR3 sequence is CASSLKTGSFMGTEAFF. The CDR3 DNA reads as TGTGCCAGCAGCCTCAAGACAGGGTCATTCATGGGCACTGAAGCTTTCTTT.

The V gene is TRBV28, the J gene TRBJ1-2; TRBD1 might be the D (6 bases). The CDR3 runs to 16 residues. The ends were cut back, 2 bases at V and 8 bases at J, with 21 bases in the middle. The germline V gene encodes CDR1 MDHEN and CDR2 SYDVKM. In nucleotides, the CDR3 is TGTGCCAGCAGTTTAGGCCCGCCCCAGGGGCGAGGAGGCTACACCTTC. Protein sequence: CASSLGPPQGRGGYTF.